This is a list of T cell receptor beta chains from one sample in a study of T cells after yellow fever vaccination. TCRdb re-called the 5' RACE reads with MiXCR, one entry per CDR3 protein. The sample includes tens of thousands of distinct CDR3 sequences, 5% to 8% of them seen just once. Sequenced material: CD8+ T cells sorted from PBMCs, taken about 49 days after the first yellow fever vaccination. These receptors originate from a man between 18 and 35 years old who received the YFV17D yellow fever vaccine. The CDR3 runs from the conserved cysteine through the conserved F or W. The order of the fields is CDR3 DNA, CDR3 protein, D gene, J gene, clone size, V gene. D genes are given only for firm matches. Clone sizes are given selectively: once, few, many, or a class where the clone is expanded.

TGTGCCAGCAGTTTCGGGCAGGTGAGCTCCTACAATGAGCAGTTCTTC | CASSFGQVSSYNEQFF | NA | TRBJ2-1 | few | TRBV7-8
TGTGCCAGCTCACCACCCCACAGTGGAGATGAGCAGTTCTTC | CASSPPHSGDEQFF | NA | TRBJ2-1 | NA | TRBV18
TGTGCCAGCAGCTTAGCTGGCGGGGGGCGACAAGAGACCCAGTACTTC | CASSLAGGGRQETQYF | TRBD2 | TRBJ2-5 | NA | TRBV7-9
TGCAGTGCTAGAGATCCGACTTTCTACGAGCAGTACTTC | CSARDPTFYEQYF | NA | TRBJ2-7 | NA | TRBV20-1
TGTGCCACCCGACGGGCCACCCACTATGGCTACACCTTC | CATRRATHYGYTF | NA | TRBJ1-2 | NA | TRBV10-3
TGTGCCAGCAGCTTGCGAGACACCCACTACGAGCAGTACTTC | CASSLRDTHYEQYF | NA | TRBJ2-7 | few | TRBV7-9
TGCGCCAGCAGCCTACAGAGAGCTAGCACAGATACGCAGTATTTT | CASSLQRASTDTQYF | NA | TRBJ2-3 | few | TRBV4-1
TGCGCCAGCAGCCCCGCGTCCGGTACTAATGAAAAACTGTTTTTT | CASSPASGTNEKLFF | NA | TRBJ1-4 | many | TRBV4-1
TGTGCCAGCAGCTTACGATATGGCTACACCTTC | CASSLRYGYTF | NA | TRBJ1-2 | many | TRBV7-9
TGTGCCAGCAGCAACCCTGGGACAGCACACCAAGAGACCCAGTACTTC | CASSNPGTAHQETQYF | TRBD1 | TRBJ2-5 | few | TRBV5-5
TGCGCCAGCAGCCAAGATACCTACTCTGGGGCCAACGTCCTGACTTTC | CASSQDTYSGANVLTF | NA | TRBJ2-6 | many | TRBV4-1
TGTGCCAGCAGTCCCCAGGGGGCCGGAAACACCATATATTTT | CASSPQGAGNTIYF | TRBD1 | TRBJ1-3 | many | TRBV12-3/TRBV12-4
TGTGCCAGCAGCCGGGACTTCAGCTCCTACAATGAGCAGTTCTTC | CASSRDFSSYNEQFF | NA | TRBJ2-1 | many | TRBV7-3
TGCAGTACCAAGACAGGATTGAACACTGAAGCTTTCTTT | CSTKTGLNTEAFF | NA | TRBJ1-1 | NA | TRBV20-1
TGTGCCAGCAGTCCAGACAGGCGGAACACTGAAGCTTTCTTT | CASSPDRRNTEAFF | NA | TRBJ1-1 | many | TRBV6-1
TGTGCCAGCAGCTCCTGGCCAGCGAGCCAGCCCCAGCATTTT | CASSSWPASQPQHF | NA | TRBJ1-5 | many | TRBV7-2
TGTGCCAGCAGAGGTCCCGGGACAGGGCCCACCTACGAGCAGTACTTC | CASRGPGTGPTYEQYF | TRBD1 | TRBJ2-7 | NA | TRBV12-3/TRBV12-4
TGTGCCAGCAGGTCCCGAGTCCGCTCCTACAATGAGCAGTTCTTC | CASRSRVRSYNEQFF | NA | TRBJ2-1 | many | TRBV12-3/TRBV12-4
TGTGCCAGCAGCCCGGAAGATGATTTTCCCTACGAGCAGTACTTC | CASSPEDDFPYEQYF | NA | TRBJ2-7 | NA | TRBV3-1
TGTGCCATCAGTGAGTCCTACAGCACAGATACGCAGTATTTT | CAISESYSTDTQYF | NA | TRBJ2-3 | many | TRBV10-3
TGTGCCACCAGAGAGACAGGCTCTAGCACAGATACGCAGTATTTT | CATRETGSSTDTQYF | NA | TRBJ2-3 | NA | TRBV24-1
TGCGCCAGCAGCCAAGCGCAGGGGTATAATTCACCCCTCCACTTT | CASSQAQGYNSPLHF | NA | TRBJ1-6 | NA | TRBV4-1
TGCAGTGCTAGGGGACGGGGTCTGGGGGCTGAAGCTTTCTTT | CSARGRGLGAEAFF | NA | TRBJ1-1 | many | TRBV20-1
TGTGCCAGCAGCTCGCCTCGGGGCCCGGGAATTGAAGCTTTCTTT | CASSSPRGPGIEAFF | NA | TRBJ1-1 | many | TRBV7-9
TGTGCCACCAGTGGAGGGAATAGCAATCAGCCCCAGCATTTT | CATSGGNSNQPQHF | NA | TRBJ1-5 | NA | TRBV24-1
TGTGCCAGCAGCGTTAGCGGGGGGTACAATGAGCAGTTCTTC | CASSVSGGYNEQFF | TRBD2 | TRBJ2-1 | many | TRBV9
TGTGCCAGCAGCCGGACAGATGAAAAACTGTTTTTT | CASSRTDEKLFF | NA | TRBJ1-4 | NA | TRBV7-9
TGCGCCAGCAGCTTGGAGGTCGGACCTCAAGAGACCCAGTACTTC | CASSLEVGPQETQYF | NA | TRBJ2-5 | many | TRBV5-1
TGTGCCAGCACCCCCTCGGGGAACGGGGAGCTGTTTTTT | CASTPSGNGELFF | NA | TRBJ2-2 | many | TRBV12-3/TRBV12-4
TGTGCCAGCAGGTCGGGGGACAGGATTAATCAGCCCCAGCATTTT | CASRSGDRINQPQHF | TRBD1 | TRBJ1-5 | NA | TRBV12-3/TRBV12-4
TGTGCCAGCAGGTCGGCTTTGTCCGCTGAAGCTTTCTTT | CASRSALSAEAFF | NA | TRBJ1-1 | many | TRBV5-5
TGTGCCAGCAGCCCACGGCGAGATACGCAGTATTTT | CASSPRRDTQYF | NA | TRBJ2-3 | many | TRBV7-9
TGTGCCACCAGCAGAGATGGACGCCCCACAGATACGCAGTATTTT | CATSRDGRPTDTQYF | NA | TRBJ2-3 | medium-sized | TRBV15
TGCAGCGCCGGGGACGGCTCCTACAATGAGCAGTTCTTC | CSAGDGSYNEQFF | NA | TRBJ2-1 | many | TRBV29-1
TGTGCCAGCAGCCCCACACAACCGGGACTAGCGGTACAAGAGACCCAGTACTTC | CASSPTQPGLAVQETQYF | TRBD2 | TRBJ2-5 | NA | TRBV11-2
TGTGCCAGCAGCTCGGGACTACAAGAGACCCAGTACTTC | CASSSGLQETQYF | TRBD2 | TRBJ2-5 | many | TRBV5-1